Presented here are 17 T cell receptor beta chains from one specimen sequenced in a study of T cells in Graves' hyperthyroidism and ophthalmopathy. RNA transcripts were the template for amplifying TCR beta CDR3 regions. TCR CDR3 regions were first amplified by RT-PCR with HTBI primers. One entry per CDR3 protein, called by TCRdb with MiXCR from the multiplex PCR reads. The sample gives about 420,000 distinct CDR3 sequences, around 15% of which show up once; 5.3% is in the top ten. The sample consisted of blood. Receptors were obtained from a woman aged 18-29 years with Graves' hyperthyroidism.

This clonotype was seen a handful of times. CDR3 amino acids: CASSESPGTSANEQFF. In nucleotides, the CDR3 is TGTGCCAGCAGTGAAAGTCCCGGGACTAGCGCCAATGAGCAGTTCTTC. The chain recombines TRBV6-1 with TRBJ2-1; 10 bases fit TRBD2. In germline, CDR1 is MNHNS, CDR2 SASEGT. The ends lost 2 bases at V and 6 bases at J; junction bases unmatched: 7. This CDR3 is 16 amino acids long.

This clonotype was counted between two and nine times. The CDR3 coding sequence is TGCAGCGCTGCCACAGGATTGGGCACTGAAGCTTTCTTT. It is translated as CSAATGLGTEAFF. V gene TRBV29-1 combines with J gene TRBJ1-1, with D possibly being TRBD1 (5 bases). The germline V and J ends were trimmed by 7 bases and 4 bases, with 16 bases remaining between them. Germline CDR1 and CDR2: SQVTM and ANQGSEA. The CDR3 consists of 13 residues.

This clonotype appeared many times. V and J are TRBV6-1 and TRBJ2-5, with 10 bases identical to TRBD1. The CDR3 is made up of 16 amino acids. Unmatched junction bases numbered 6, after V lost 5 bases and J lost 0 bases. Germline assignment: CDR1 MNHNS and CDR2 SASEGT. This CDR3 is CASSSRDRGYQETQYF. In nucleotides, the CDR3 is TGTGCCAGCAGTTCTCGGGACAGGGGCTACCAAGAGACCCAGTACTTC.

The rearrangement links TRBV2 to TRBJ2-4; TRBD1 or TRBD2 may be the D gene (5 bases each). This CDR3 contains 15 residues. V was pared by 3 bases and J by 0 bases, with 9 bases between. The germline gives CDR1 SNHLY, CDR2 FYNNEI. The CDR3 is CASSDQGPAKNIQYF. The CDR3 bases are TGTGCCAGCAGTGATCAGGGACCAGCCAAAAACATTCAGTACTTC. Drawing the rest from reference TRBV2 and TRBJ2-4, the complete variable domain is EPEVTQTPSHQVTQMGQEVILRCVPISNHLYFYWYRQILGQKVEFLVSFYNNEISEKSEIFDDQFSVERPDGSNFTLKIRSTKLEDSAMYFCASSDQGPAKNIQYFGAGTRLSVL.

V and J are TRBV19 and TRBJ2-5, with D possibly matching TRBD1 (5 bases). Germline V gives CDR1 LNHDA, CDR2 SQIVND (reference sequence). With 3 bases removed from V and 2 bases from J, the gap between germline ends came to 7 bases. The CDR3 is 13 residues long. The CDR3 region is CASSMTEQETQYF. In DNA form, the CDR3 reads TGTGCCAGTAGTATGACAGAGCAAGAGACCCAGTACTTC.

This clonotype was counted at least ten times. V usage is TRBV6-1 and J usage is TRBJ2-7; 10 bases are a match to TRBD1. The junction had 4 bases not matched to a gene; V was cut back by 11 bases and J by 3 bases. CDR3 length: 12 residues. The V gene's germline CDR1 is MNHNS and CDR2 SASEGT. CDR3 protein: CAGRTGGYEQYF. Written as DNA, the CDR3 is TGTGCCGGAAGGACAGGGGGCTACGAGCAGTACTTC.

This clonotype was counted ten times or more. The chain joins TRBV18 to TRBJ2-6, with D unclear. V lost 8 bases to trimming and J lost 0 bases, with 11 bases between them. This CDR3 comprises 15 residues. Germline V gene sequence: CDR1 KGHSH, CDR2 LQKENI. The CDR3 bases are TGTGCCAGCAGTCCCCCCCGCTCTGGGGCCAACGTCCTGACTTTC. Translated: CASSPPRSGANVLTF.

The chain couples TRBV30 to TRBJ1-1, with 8 bases matching TRBD1. Germline CDR1 reads GTSNPN; CDR2 reads SVGIG (reference sequence). The CDR3 runs 13 residues. Trimming took 2 bases from V and 5 from J; bases not matched to a gene: 4. CDR3 DNA: TGTGCCTGGAGTAGGAACAGGGGGACTGAAGCTTTCTTT. As protein: CAWSRNRGTEAFF.

The V gene is TRBV29-1, the J gene TRBJ2-6; the D gene is possibly TRBD1 (6 bases). CDR3 size: 15 residues. The germline CDR1 and CDR2 sequences are SQVTM and ANQGSEA. V lost 7 bases and J lost 0, with 13 bases in between. CDR3 DNA: TGCAGCGCGGTGGGACAAAGCTCTGGGGCCAACGTCCTGACTTTC. Translated: CSAVGQSSGANVLTF.

The chain has TRBV10-3 and TRBJ2-1; 14 nucleotides match TRBD2. V trimming: 6 bases; J trimming: 9 bases; junction bases outside the gene matches: 4. The germline V gene has CDR1 ENHRY and CDR2 SYGVKD. The CDR3 has 14 residues. The CDR3 DNA reads TGTGCCATCAGGTCCGGGACTAGCGGGAGTGAGCAGTTCTTC. As protein: CAIRSGTSGSEQFF.

In its sample, this clonotype was seen many times. This chain connects TRBV18 to TRBJ2-3, with D tentatively TRBD2 (6 bases). CDR3 length: 14 residues. Germline V lookup: CDR1 KGHSH, CDR2 LQKENI. The V and J ends lost 4 bases and 1 base respectively, with 9 bases between them. DNA for the CDR3: TGTGCCAGCTCACGGGACTGGGGCACAGATACGCAGTATTTT. As protein: CASSRDWGTDTQYF.

This clonotype has at least ten counts. The rearrangement uses TRBV2 and TRBJ2-3; 11 bases match TRBD2. With V trimmed by 7 bases and J by 1 base, 4 bases remained unmatched. Per germline, CDR1 SNHLY and CDR2 FYNNEI. The CDR3 is 15 amino acids. CDR3 sequence: CASTETSGGTDTQYF. The CDR3 DNA is TGTGCCAGCACCGAGACTAGCGGGGGCACAGATACGCAGTATTTT.

This clonotype was counted at least ten times. The chain carries TRBV7-9 and TRBJ2-5; weak D call: TRBD1 (5 bases). The V and J ends lost 4 bases and 4 bases respectively, with 10 bases between them. CDR1 is SEHNR, CDR2 FQNEAQ, per germline (reference sequence). The CDR3 sequence is 13 residues long. The DNA of the CDR3 is TGTGCCAGCAGCTGGACATACCGAGAGACCCAGTACTTC. This sequence encodes CASSWTYRETQYF.

This clonotype showed up just a few times. The chain joins TRBV5-8 to TRBJ1-2; 9 bases agree with TRBD1. The CDR3 contains 14 residues. Losses at the gene ends were 2 bases for V and 5 bases for J; bases not matched to a gene: 4. The germline gives CDR1 SGHTS, CDR2 YDEGEE. The DNA of the CDR3 is TGTGCCAGCAGCTTAGTACAGGGGGCTTATGGCTACACCTTC. This gives the protein CASSLVQGAYGYTF.

This clonotype has more than one count but fewer than ten. The chain combines TRBV28 with TRBJ2-3; the match to TRBD2 covers 8 bases. The length of the CDR3 is 15 residues. Germline V gene sequence: CDR1 MDHEN, CDR2 SYDVKM. V lost 7 bases, J lost 7 bases, and 13 bases stayed unmatched. CDR3 in amino acids: CASTLASGSEYTQYF. CDR3 bases: TGTGCCAGCACCTTAGCCAGCGGGAGCGAATATACGCAGTATTTT.

DNA of the CDR3: TGCGCCAGCAGCCGTGGGACAGGTATTCAGGACTATGGCTACACCTTC. This sequence encodes CASSRGTGIQDYGYTF. The chain recombines TRBV5-1 with TRBJ1-2, with 8 bases fitting TRBD1. Trimming removed 4 bases from V and 3 bases from J; junction bases left unmatched: 11. Per germline, CDR1 SGHRS and CDR2 YFSETQ. This CDR3 has 16 amino acids.

This clonotype has ten or more counts. This CDR3 is CASSQGLARRYYNEQFF. CDR3 coding DNA: TGTGCCAGCAGCCAGGGACTAGCGAGAAGATACTACAATGAGCAGTTCTTC. The chain has TRBV14 and TRBJ2-1; 10 bases match TRBD2. Germline values: CDR1 SGHDN, CDR2 FVKESK. This CDR3 is 17 amino acids long. Trimming removed 3 bases from V and 3 bases from J; junction bases left unmatched: 8.